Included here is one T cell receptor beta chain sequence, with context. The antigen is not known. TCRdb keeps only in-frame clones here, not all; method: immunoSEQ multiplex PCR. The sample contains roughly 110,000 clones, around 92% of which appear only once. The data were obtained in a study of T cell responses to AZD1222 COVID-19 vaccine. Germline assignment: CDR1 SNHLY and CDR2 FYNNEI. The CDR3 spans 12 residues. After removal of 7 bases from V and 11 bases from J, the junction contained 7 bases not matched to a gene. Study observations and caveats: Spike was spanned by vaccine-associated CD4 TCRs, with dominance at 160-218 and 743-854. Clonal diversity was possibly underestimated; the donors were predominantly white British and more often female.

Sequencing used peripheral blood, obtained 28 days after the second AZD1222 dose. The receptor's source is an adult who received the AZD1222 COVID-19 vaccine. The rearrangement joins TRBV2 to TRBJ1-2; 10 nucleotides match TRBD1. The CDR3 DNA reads TGTGCCAGCACCCTGGACAGGGGGTCGTACACCTTC. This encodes CASTLDRGSYTF.